Presented here are 7 T cell receptor beta chains from one specimen sequenced in a study of T cell responses to AZD1222 COVID-19 vaccine. Some clones are missing from TCRdb's copy, which holds only in-frame ones; the method was immunoSEQ multiplex PCR. This repertoire shows some 110,000 clones, 85% to 90% found once; its top ten account for about 40%. Sequences were derived from peripheral blood, sampled 28 days after the second AZD1222 dose. These receptors were taken from an adult who received the AZD1222 COVID-19 vaccine.

This clone came up once. The chain recombines TRBV19 with TRBJ2-3; a weak D match, TRBD1 (5 bases). This CDR3 is 16 amino acids long. V was pared by 4 bases and J by 2 bases, with 16 bases between. Germline V gene lookup returns CDR1 LNHDA and CDR2 SQIVND (reference sequence). In nucleotides, the CDR3 is TGTGCCAGTAGTACACCAGGGCCGGACGACACAGATACGCAGTATTTT. It is translated as CASSTPGPDDTDTQYF.

This chain uses TRBV25-1 with TRBJ2-5; D gene uncertain. The V and J ends lost 1 base and 2 bases respectively, with 8 bases between them. The CDR3 loop spans 14 amino acids. CDR1 MGHDK and CDR2 SYGVNS come from the germline V gene. CDR3 nucleotides: TGTGCCAGCAGTGAATCGCTACAGCAAGAGACCCAGTACTTC. Translating gives CASSESLQQETQYF.

The V and J genes are TRBV2 and TRBJ2-7; TRBD2 aligns across 15 bases. After removal of 10 bases from V and 2 bases from J, the junction contained 12 bases not matched to a gene. The CDR3 spans 17 residues. CDR1 and CDR2 (germline): SNHLY, FYNNEI. The CDR3 sequence: CATSRGLAGGGAYEQYF. The CDR3 nucleotides read TGTGCCACCTCAAGGGGACTAGCGGGAGGTGGGGCCTACGAGCAGTACTTC.

This clone was recorded once. The chain links TRBV28 to TRBJ2-7; no definite D call. The V end was cut by 8 bases, the J end by 5 bases, with 10 bases between. Per germline, CDR1 MDHEN and CDR2 SYDVKM. This CDR3 comprises 11 residues. CDR3 protein: CASRQLNEQYF. Here the CDR3 DNA reads TGTGCCAGCCGCCAGCTTAACGAGCAGTACTTC.

The V gene is TRBV7-9, the J gene TRBJ1-2; D is uncertain. The CDR3 sequence is 13 residues long. Between the trimmed V and J ends, which lost 5 bases and 6 bases, there was a span of 13 bases. Per the germline V gene, CDR1 is SEHNR and CDR2 is FQNEAQ (reference sequence). CDR3 nucleotide sequence: TGTGCCAGCAGCACTAGGACTGGGAATGGCTACACCTTC. This codes for CASSTRTGNGYTF.

The J gene is TRBJ1-6, the V gene TRBV4-1; possible D gene TRBD1, 5 bases. V was pared by 4 bases and J by 14 bases, with 24 bases between. The CDR3 covers 16 residues. Germline values: CDR1 MGHRA, CDR2 YSYEKL. In DNA form, the CDR3 reads TGCGCCAGCAGCCGCCAATTTCGGGACGCTACGTTTGCCCTCCACTTT. Amino acid sequence: CASSRQFRDATFALHF.

The chain couples TRBV11-2 to TRBJ2-3; D not certain. V was shortened by 1 base and J by 6 bases, with 11 bases between the two germline ends. From germline, CDR1 is SGHAT and CDR2 FQNNGV. This CDR3 is 14 amino acids long. In nucleotides, the CDR3 is TGTGCCAGCAGCTTAGCCCCTGGTCCGGATACGCAGTATTTT. It specifies CASSLAPGPDTQYF.